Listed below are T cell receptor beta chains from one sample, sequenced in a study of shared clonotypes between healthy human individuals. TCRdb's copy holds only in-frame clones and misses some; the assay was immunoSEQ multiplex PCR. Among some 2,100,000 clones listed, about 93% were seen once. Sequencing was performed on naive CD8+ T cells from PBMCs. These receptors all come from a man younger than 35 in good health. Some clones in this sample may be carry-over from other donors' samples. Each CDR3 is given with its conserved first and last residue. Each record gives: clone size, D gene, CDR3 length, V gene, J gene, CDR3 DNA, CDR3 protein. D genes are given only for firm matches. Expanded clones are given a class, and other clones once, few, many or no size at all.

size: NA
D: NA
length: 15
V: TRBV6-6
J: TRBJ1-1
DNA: TGTGCCAGCAGTTACCTTCTTTCAGGGAACACTGAAGCTTTCTTT
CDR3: CASSYLLSGNTEAFF

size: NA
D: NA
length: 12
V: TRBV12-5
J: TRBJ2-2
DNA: TGTGCTAGTGGTTCGGACACCGGGGAGCTGTTTTTT
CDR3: CASGSDTGELFF

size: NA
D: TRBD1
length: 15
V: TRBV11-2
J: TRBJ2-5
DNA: TGTGCCAGCAGCTTAGATCCGACAGGGATGGAGACCCAGTACTTC
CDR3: CASSLDPTGMETQYF

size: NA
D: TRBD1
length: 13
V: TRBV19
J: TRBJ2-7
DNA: TGTGCCAGTAGACAGGGGAGCTCCTACGAGCAGTACTTC
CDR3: CASRQGSSYEQYF

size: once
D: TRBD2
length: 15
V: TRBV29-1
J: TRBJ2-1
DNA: TGCAGCTTCCATTCGGGACTAGCGGCCTACAATGAGCAGTTCTTC
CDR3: CSFHSGLAAYNEQFF

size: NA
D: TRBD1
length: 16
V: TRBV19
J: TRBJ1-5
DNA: TGTGCCAGTAGCCATCGACAGGGGCCGCTTAATCAGCCCCAGCATTTT
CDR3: CASSHRQGPLNQPQHF

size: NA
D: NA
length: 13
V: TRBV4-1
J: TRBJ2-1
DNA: TGCGCCAGCAGCCACCTAGGACTCCCAGAGCAGTTCTTC
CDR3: CASSHLGLPEQFF

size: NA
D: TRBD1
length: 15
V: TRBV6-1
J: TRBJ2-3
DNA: TGTGCCAGCAGGATGACAGGGGGAAGCACAGATACGCAGTATTTT
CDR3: CASRMTGGSTDTQYF

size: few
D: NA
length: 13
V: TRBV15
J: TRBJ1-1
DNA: TGTGCCACCAGCAGTGGGTCGAACACTGAAGCTTTCTTT
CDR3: CATSSGSNTEAFF

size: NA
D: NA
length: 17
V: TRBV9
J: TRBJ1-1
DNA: TGTGCCAGCAGCGTAGGTAGGCTTGTGGCTCCGTTCACTGAAGCTTTCTTT
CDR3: CASSVGRLVAPFTEAFF

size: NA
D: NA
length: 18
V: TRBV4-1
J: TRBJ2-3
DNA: TGCGCCAGCAGCCAAGAGTTGGGAGGGGGGAGGAGGCCAGATACGCAGTATTTT
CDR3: CASSQELGGGRRPDTQYF

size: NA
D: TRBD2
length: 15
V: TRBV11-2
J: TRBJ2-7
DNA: TGTGCCAGCAGCTTGTCAAGCGGGAGCCCCTACGAGCAGTACTTC
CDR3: CASSLSSGSPYEQYF